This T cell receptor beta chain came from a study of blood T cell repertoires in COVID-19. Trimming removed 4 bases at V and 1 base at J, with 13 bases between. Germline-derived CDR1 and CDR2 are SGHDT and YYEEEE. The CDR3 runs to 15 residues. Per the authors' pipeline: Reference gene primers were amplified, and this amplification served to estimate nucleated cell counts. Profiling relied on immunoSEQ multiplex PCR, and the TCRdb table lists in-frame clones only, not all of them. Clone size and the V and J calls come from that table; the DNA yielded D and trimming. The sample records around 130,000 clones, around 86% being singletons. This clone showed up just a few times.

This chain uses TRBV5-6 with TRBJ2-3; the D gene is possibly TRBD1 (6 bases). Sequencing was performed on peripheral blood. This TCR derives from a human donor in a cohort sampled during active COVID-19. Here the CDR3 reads CASSRRGLRTDTQYF. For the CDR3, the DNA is TGTGCCAGCAGCCGCAGGGGCCTCCGCACAGATACGCAGTATTTT. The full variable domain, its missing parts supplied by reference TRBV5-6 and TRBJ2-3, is DAGVTQSPTHLIKTRGQQVTLRCSPKSGHDTVSWYQQALGQGPQFIFQYYEEEERQRGNFPDRFSGHQFPNYSSELNVNALLLGDSALYLCASSRRGLRTDTQYFGPGTRLTVL.